This section outlines one TCR beta chain sequence together with its context. These data come from a study of shared T cell receptors in the human thymus. Measured with immunoSEQ multiplex PCR; TCRdb has only the in-frame clones, and not every one. The sample lists 700,000 or so clones; 80% to 90% were seen once. V was pared by 4 bases and J by 2 bases, with 7 bases of the junction left unmatched. Germline V gene lookup returns CDR1 SGHDT and CDR2 YYEEEE. This CDR3 comprises 16 residues. The same sample was also used in a study of human thymus T cells. That source notes: Healthy Finnish infants undergoing corrective surgery for congenital heart defects provided the donor material. In corrective heart surgery, resections were taken, and these provided the thymus tissue. Thymic and blood repertoires seemed to show skewed V and J gene use. A high degree of thymic repertoire overlap among unrelated individuals was reported in related research.

Material for sequencing was thymocytes. This sequence was found in a girl in the first two years of life with a congenital heart defect. The genes are TRBV5-6 and TRBJ2-5, with 11 bases lining up with TRBD2. In nucleotides, the CDR3 is TGTGCCAGCAGCATCAATACTAGCGGGGGACAAGAGACCCAGTACTTC. Protein product: CASSINTSGGQETQYF.